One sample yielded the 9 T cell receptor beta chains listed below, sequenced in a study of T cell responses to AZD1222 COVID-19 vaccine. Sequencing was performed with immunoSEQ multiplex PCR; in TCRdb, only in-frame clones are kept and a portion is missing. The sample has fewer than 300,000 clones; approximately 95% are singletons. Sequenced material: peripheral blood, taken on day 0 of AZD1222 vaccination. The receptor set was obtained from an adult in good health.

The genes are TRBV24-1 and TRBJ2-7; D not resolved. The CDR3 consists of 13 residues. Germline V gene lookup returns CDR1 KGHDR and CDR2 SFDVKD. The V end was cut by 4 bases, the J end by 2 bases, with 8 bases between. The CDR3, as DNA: TGTGCCACCAGTGACCCTTTAACCTACGAGCAGTACTTC. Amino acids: CATSDPLTYEQYF.

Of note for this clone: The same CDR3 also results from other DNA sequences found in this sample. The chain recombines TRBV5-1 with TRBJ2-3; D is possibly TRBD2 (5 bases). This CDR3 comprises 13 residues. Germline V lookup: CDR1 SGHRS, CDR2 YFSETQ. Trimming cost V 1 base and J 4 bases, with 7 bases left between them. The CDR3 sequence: CASSLLGADTQYF. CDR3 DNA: TGCGCCAGCAGCTTGCTCGGGGCAGATACGCAGTATTTT.

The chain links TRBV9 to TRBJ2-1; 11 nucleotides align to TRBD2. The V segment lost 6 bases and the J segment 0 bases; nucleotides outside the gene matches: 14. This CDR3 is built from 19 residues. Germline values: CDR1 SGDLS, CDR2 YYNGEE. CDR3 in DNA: TGTGCCAGCATCAAGAACCTAGCGGGAGGTCCTAGCTCCTACAATGAGCAGTTCTTC. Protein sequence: CASIKNLAGGPSSYNEQFF.

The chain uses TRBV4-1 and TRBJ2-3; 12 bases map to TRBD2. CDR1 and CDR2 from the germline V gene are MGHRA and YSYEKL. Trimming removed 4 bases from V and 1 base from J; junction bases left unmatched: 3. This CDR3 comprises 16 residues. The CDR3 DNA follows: TGCGCCAGCAGCCTCCGGACTAGCGGGGGCACAGATACGCAGTATTTT. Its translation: CASSLRTSGGTDTQYF.

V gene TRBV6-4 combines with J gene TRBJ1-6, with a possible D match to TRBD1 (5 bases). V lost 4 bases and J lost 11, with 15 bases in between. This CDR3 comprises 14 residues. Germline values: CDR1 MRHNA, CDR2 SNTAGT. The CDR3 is CASSVTDAGAPLHF. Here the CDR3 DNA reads TGTGCCAGCAGTGTCACGGACGCGGGGGCACCCCTCCACTTT.

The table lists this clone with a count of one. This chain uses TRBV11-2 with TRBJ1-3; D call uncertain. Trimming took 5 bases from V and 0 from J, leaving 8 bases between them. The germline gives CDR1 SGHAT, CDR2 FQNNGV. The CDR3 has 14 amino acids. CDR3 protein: CASSEQTSGNTIYF. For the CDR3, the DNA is TGTGCCAGCAGCGAACAGACCTCTGGAAACACCATATATTTT.

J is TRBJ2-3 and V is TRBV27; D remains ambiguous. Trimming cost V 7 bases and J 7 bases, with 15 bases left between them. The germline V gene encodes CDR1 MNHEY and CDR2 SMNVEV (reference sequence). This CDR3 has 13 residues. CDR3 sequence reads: CASTKEPQHTQYF. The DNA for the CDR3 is TGTGCCAGCACGAAAGAGCCCCAGCATACGCAGTATTTT.

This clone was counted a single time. Here the CDR3 DNA reads TGCGCCAGCAGCCGAGTGGGTATACGGCCAACTAATGAAAAACTGTTTTTT. It codes for CASSRVGIRPTNEKLFF. V gene TRBV4-1 combines with J gene TRBJ1-4; D is undetermined. CDR3 length equals 17 residues. Germline V gives CDR1 MGHRA, CDR2 YSYEKL. Trimming took 4 bases from V and 0 from J, leaving 15 bases between them.

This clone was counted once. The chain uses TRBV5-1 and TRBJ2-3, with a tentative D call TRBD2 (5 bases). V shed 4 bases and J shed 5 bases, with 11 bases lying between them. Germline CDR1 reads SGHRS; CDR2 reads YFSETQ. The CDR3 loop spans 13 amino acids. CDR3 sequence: CASSARRGDTQYF. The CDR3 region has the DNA TGCGCCAGCAGCGCCCGCCGGGGAGATACGCAGTATTTT.